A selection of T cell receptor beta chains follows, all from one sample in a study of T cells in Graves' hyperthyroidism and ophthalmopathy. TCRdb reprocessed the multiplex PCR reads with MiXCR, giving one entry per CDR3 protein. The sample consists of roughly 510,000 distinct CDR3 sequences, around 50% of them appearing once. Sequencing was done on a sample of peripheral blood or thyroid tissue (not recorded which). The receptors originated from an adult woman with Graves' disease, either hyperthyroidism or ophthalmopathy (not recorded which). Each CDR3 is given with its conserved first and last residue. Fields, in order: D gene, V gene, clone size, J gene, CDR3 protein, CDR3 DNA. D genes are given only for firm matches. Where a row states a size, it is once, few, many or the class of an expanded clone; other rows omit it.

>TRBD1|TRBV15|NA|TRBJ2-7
CATSTRQGVDEQYF
TGTGCCACCAGCACCCGACAGGGGGTCGACGAGCAGTACTTC
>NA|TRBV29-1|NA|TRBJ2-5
CSTGVGQETQYF
TGCAGCACAGGCGTGGGGCAGGAGACCCAGTACTTC
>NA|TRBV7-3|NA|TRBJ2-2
CASSLGQGNSTGELFF
TGTGCCAGCAGCTTAGGGCAGGGGAATAGTACCGGGGAGCTGTTTTTT
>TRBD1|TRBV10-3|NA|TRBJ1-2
CAISEQAGGSYGYTF
TGTGCCATCAGTGAGCAGGCAGGGGGCTCCTACGGCTACACCTTC
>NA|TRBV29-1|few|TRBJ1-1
CSVEARLNTEAFF
TGCAGCGTTGAGGCCAGATTGAACACTGAAGCTTTCTTT
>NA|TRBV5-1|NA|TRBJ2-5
CASSGGTPGETQYF
TGCGCCAGCAGCGGCGGGACCCCCGGGGAGACCCAGTACTTC
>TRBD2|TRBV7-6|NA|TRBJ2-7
CASSLALASGYEQYF
TGTGCCAGCAGCTTAGCGTTAGCTAGCGGCTACGAGCAGTACTTC
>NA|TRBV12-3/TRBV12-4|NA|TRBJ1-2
CASSLGRGVRYTF
TGTGCCAGCAGTTTAGGCAGGGGAGTTAGGTACACCTTC
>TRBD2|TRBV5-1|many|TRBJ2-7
CASSPAGVKRNEQYF
TGCGCCAGCAGCCCCGCGGGGGTTAAAAGGAACGAGCAGTACTTC
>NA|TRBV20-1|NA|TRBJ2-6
CSANPGASGANVLTF
TGCAGTGCGAATCCGGGAGCCTCTGGGGCCAACGTCCTGACTTTC
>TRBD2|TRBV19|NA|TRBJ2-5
CASSIRGTSRETQYF
TGTGCCAGTAGTATTCGCGGGACTAGCCGGGAGACCCAGTACTTC
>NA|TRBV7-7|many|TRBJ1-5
CASSTTRQKPNQPQHF
TGTGCTAGCAGTACTACCCGACAGAAACCCAATCAGCCCCAGCATTTT
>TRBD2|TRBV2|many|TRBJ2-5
CASEDRTSGQETQYF
TGTGCCAGCGAGGACCGGACTAGCGGTCAGGAGACCCAGTACTTC
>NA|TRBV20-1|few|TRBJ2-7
CSATSWASQTYYEQYF
TGCAGTGCTACGTCGTGGGCCTCCCAAACCTACTACGAGCAGTACTTC
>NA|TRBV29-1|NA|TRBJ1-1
CSVLQTLGESEAFF
TGCAGCGTTCTCCAAACACTTGGAGAAAGTGAAGCTTTCTTT
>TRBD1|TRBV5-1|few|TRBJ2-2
CASKKTGEYTGELFF
TGCGCCAGCAAAAAGACAGGGGAGTACACCGGGGAGCTGTTTTTT
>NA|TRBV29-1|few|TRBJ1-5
CSVAEGGWNQPQHF
TGCAGCGTTGCGGAGGGGGGGTGGAATCAGCCCCAGCATTTT
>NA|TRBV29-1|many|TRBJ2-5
CSALSPARQETQYF
TGCAGCGCCCTATCGCCAGCGCGTCAAGAGACCCAGTACTTC
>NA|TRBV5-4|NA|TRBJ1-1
CASSLERGARLNTEAFF
TGTGCCAGCAGCTTGGAGAGGGGGGCGCGGCTGAACACTGAAGCTTTCTTT
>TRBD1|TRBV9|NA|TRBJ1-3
CASSQGTGVGNTIYF
TGTGCCAGCAGCCAAGGGACAGGGGTCGGAAACACCATATATTTT
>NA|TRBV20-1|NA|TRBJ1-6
CSAYTRGSPLHF
TGCAGTGCTTATACCCGGGGTTCACCCCTCCACTTT
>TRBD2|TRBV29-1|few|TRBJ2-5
CSVDSSGRGETQYF
TGCAGCGTTGATTCCAGCGGGAGAGGAGAGACCCAGTACTTC
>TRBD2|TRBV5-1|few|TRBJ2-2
CASSSLLAGGSNTGELFF
TGCGCCAGCAGCTCACTACTAGCGGGAGGTTCGAACACCGGGGAGCTGTTTTTT
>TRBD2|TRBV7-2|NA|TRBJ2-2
CASSLPTSAANTGELFF
TGTGCCAGCAGCCTCCCGACTAGCGCTGCGAACACCGGGGAGCTGTTTTTT
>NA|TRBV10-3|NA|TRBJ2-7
CAISALQGSEQYF
TGTGCCATCAGTGCTCTCCAAGGTTCCGAGCAGTACTTC
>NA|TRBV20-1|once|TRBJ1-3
CSARDAGSGNTIYF
TGCAGTGCTAGAGATGCAGGGTCTGGAAACACCATATATTTT
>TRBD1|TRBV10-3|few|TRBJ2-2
CAISDWQGARTGELFF
TGTGCCATCAGTGACTGGCAGGGGGCGCGCACCGGGGAGCTGTTTTTT
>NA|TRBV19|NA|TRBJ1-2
CASFKRGHGYTF
TGTGCCAGTTTTAAAAGGGGTCATGGCTACACCTTC
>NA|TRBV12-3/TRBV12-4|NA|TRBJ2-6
CASSFWGLSGANVLTF
TGTGCCAGCAGTTTTTGGGGACTCTCTGGGGCCAACGTCCTGACTTTC
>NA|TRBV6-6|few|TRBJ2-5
CASSDPRGTPKGETQYF
TGTGCCAGCTCTGACCCTCGGGGGACACCAAAGGGAGAGACCCAGTACTTC
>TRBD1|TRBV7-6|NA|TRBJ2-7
CASSLTGGRSYEQYF
TGTGCCAGCAGCTTAACAGGGGGCCGGTCCTACGAGCAGTACTTC
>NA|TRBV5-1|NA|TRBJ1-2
CAISTGDEGYTF
TGCGCCATCTCGACAGGCGATGAGGGCTACACCTTC
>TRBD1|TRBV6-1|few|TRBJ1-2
CASNDWDSYGYTF
TGTGCCAGCAACGACTGGGACAGCTATGGCTACACCTTC
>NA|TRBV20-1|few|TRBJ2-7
CSAKGAARGNYEQYF
TGCAGTGCCAAAGGGGCCGCGCGTGGTAATTACGAGCAGTACTTC
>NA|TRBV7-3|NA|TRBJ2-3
CASSPNGADTQYF
TGTGCCAGCAGCCCCAACGGAGCAGATACGCAGTATTTT
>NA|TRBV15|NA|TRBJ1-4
CATSRDLGNEKLFF
TGTGCCACCAGCAGAGACCTCGGAAATGAAAAACTGTTTTTT
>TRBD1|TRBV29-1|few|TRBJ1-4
CSAGQGSEKLFF
TGCAGCGCGGGACAGGGTAGTGAAAAACTGTTTTTT
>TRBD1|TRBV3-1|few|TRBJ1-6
CASSPGQGFNSPLHF
TGTGCCAGCAGCCCGGGACAGGGGTTTAATTCACCCCTCCACTTT
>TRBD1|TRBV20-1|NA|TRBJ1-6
CSARSPGQLDSPLHF
TGCAGTGCTAGAAGCCCGGGACAGTTGGATTCACCCCTCCACTTT
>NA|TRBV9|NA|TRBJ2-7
CASSVSSDPASYEQYF
TGTGCCAGCAGCGTGTCTAGCGACCCGGCCTCCTACGAGCAGTACTTC
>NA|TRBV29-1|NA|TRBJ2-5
CSVEGGTEAQYF
TGCAGCGTTGAAGGGGGAACCGAGGCCCAGTACTTC
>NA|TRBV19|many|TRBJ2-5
CASGRQETQYF
TGTGCCAGTGGTCGGCAAGAGACCCAGTACTTC
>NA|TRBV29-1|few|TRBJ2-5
CSVDRALFRETQYF
TGCAGCGTTGATAGGGCACTCTTTCGGGAGACCCAGTACTTC
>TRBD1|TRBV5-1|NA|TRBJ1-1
CASTQDRGTVDTEAFF
TGCGCCAGCACGCAGGACAGGGGTACGGTGGACACTGAAGCTTTCTTT
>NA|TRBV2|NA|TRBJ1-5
CASSLTYSNQPQHF
TGTGCCAGCAGCTTAACTTATAGCAATCAGCCCCAGCATTTT
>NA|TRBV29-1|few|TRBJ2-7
CSVGGAGQREEQYF
TGCAGCGTGGGGGGGGCAGGACAACGGGAGGAGCAGTACTTC
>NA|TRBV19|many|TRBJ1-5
CASSSGATYSNQPQHF
TGTGCCAGTAGTAGCGGGGCCACCTATAGCAATCAGCCCCAGCATTTT